These 30 T cell receptor beta chains share one sample of origin, sequenced in a study of T cell repertoires in cytomegalovirus infection. TCRdb re-derived calls from the reads in MiXCR, one entry per CDR3 protein. Of 350,000 to 500,000 distinct CDR3 sequences listed, 31% are singletons. Specimen: PBMCs. Every receptor here comes from a human donor in good health (CMV status not recorded). Some clones in this sample may be carry-over from other donors' samples.

The chain employs TRBV2 and TRBJ2-7, with D tentatively TRBD1 (6 bases). V dropped 4 bases and J dropped 6 bases, with 16 bases sitting between them. This CDR3 is 14 amino acids long. The V gene's germline CDR1 is SNHLY and CDR2 FYNNEI. As DNA, the CDR3 is TGTGCCAGCAGTGGACAGGTCGTGACGGGCGAGCAGTACTTC. Amino acid sequence: CASSGQVVTGEQYF.

This clonotype was detected ten times or more. The chain joins TRBV5-6 to TRBJ1-3; TRBD1 is a possible D gene (5 bases). The CDR3 runs to 14 residues. Germline V gene lookup returns CDR1 SGHDT and CDR2 YYEEEE. V was clipped by 0 bases and J by 4 bases, with 8 bases between them. Here the CDR3 reads CASSLDRMGNTIYF. In DNA form, the CDR3 reads TGTGCCAGCAGCTTGGACAGGATGGGAAACACCATATATTTT.

This clonotype has only a few counts. CDR3 coding DNA: TGTGCCAGCAGCTTGTGGAGCCCTCGGGGATTTGGTAATTCACCCCTCCACTTT. As protein: CASSLWSPRGFGNSPLHF. The chain has TRBV5-6 and TRBJ1-6, with D unclear. Germline lookup yields CDR1 SGHDT and CDR2 YYEEEE. The germline V and J ends were trimmed by 1 base and 6 bases, with 20 bases remaining between them. This CDR3 has 18 amino acids.

This clonotype has ten or more counts. The chain links TRBV7-2 to TRBJ2-7; 7 bases map to TRBD1. Trimming cost V 1 base and J 1 base; bases outside gene matches: 1. This CDR3 is 14 amino acids long. Germline-derived CDR1 and CDR2 are SGHTA and FQGNSA. CDR3 nucleotide sequence: TGTGCCAGCAGCTTAGACAGGGGATCCTACGAGCAGTACTTC. Encoded protein: CASSLDRGSYEQYF.

This clonotype turned up a few times. The chain carries TRBV12-3 or TRBV12-4 and TRBJ1-2, with no clear D. There are 13 residues in the CDR3. V was cut by 1 base and J by 8 bases, with 11 bases left in between. The DNA for the CDR3 is TGTGCCAGCAGTTTAGGGGGAATGATCGGCTACACCTTC. Amino acids: CASSLGGMIGYTF.

The table lists this clonotype with a few counts. V usage is TRBV10-3 and J usage is TRBJ1-6, with D uncertain. The CDR3 spans 13 residues. The V gene lost 2 bases and the J gene lost 7 bases, with 6 bases spanning the gap. Germline V CDR1 and CDR2: ENHRY, SYGVKD. CDR3 DNA sequence: TGTGCCATCAGTGAGAGACAAAATTCACCCCTCCACTTT. Amino acid sequence: CAISERQNSPLHF.

The chain couples TRBV6-5 to TRBJ1-1, with a tentative D call TRBD1 (5 bases). V was clipped by 3 bases and J by 1 base, with 12 bases between them. Looked up from germline, CDR1 is MNHEY and CDR2 is SVGAGI. The CDR3 runs to 15 residues. The CDR3 DNA is TGTGCCAGCAGTTATTCATCGACAGCGAACACTGAAGCTTTCTTT. Translation: CASSYSSTANTEAFF.

This clonotype was seen a handful of times. The chain employs TRBV15 and TRBJ2-5, with 9 bases matching TRBD2. Germline loops: CDR1 LNHNV, CDR2 YYDKDF (reference sequence). The CDR3 totals 16 residues. Trimming took 3 bases from V and 2 from J; bases not matched to a gene: 7. The CDR3 here is CATSRPVSGGQETQYF. The CDR3 nucleotides are TGTGCCACCAGCAGGCCGGTCAGCGGGGGGCAAGAGACCCAGTACTTC.

This clonotype was recorded a few times. In DNA form, the CDR3 reads TGTGCCAGCAGTTTGACGGTGGGCAGCAGCTATGGCTACACCTTC. Translating gives CASSLTVGSSYGYTF. This sequence joins TRBV12-3 or TRBV12-4 and TRBJ1-2; D is unclear. V lost 3 bases, J lost 4 bases, and 15 bases lay in between. The CDR3 totals 15 residues.

Only one count was recorded for this clonotype. The chain carries TRBV19 and TRBJ2-7; 7 bases line up with TRBD1. Germline values: CDR1 LNHDA, CDR2 SQIVND (reference sequence). J lost 3 bases, V lost 6 bases, and 2 bases had no gene match. The CDR3 is 12 residues long. The CDR3 DNA follows: TGTGCCAGTAGAGACAGGGACTACGAGCAGTACTTC. Protein product: CASRDRDYEQYF.

The chain recombines TRBV11-1 with TRBJ2-1, with a weak D call TRBD2 (5 bases). CDR3 size: 14 residues. The germline V and J ends were trimmed by 5 bases and 8 bases, with 16 bases remaining between them. Germline-derived CDR1 and CDR2 are SGHAT and FQDESV (reference sequence). CDR3 in amino acids: CASSHGVLRYEQFF. In DNA form, the CDR3 reads TGTGCCAGCAGCCACGGGGTCCTGAGATATGAGCAGTTCTTC.

The chain has TRBV7-6 and TRBJ2-1; 7 bases match TRBD1. Trimming at V came to 4 bases and at J to 0 bases, leaving 3 bases not matched to a gene. This CDR3 has 15 residues. In germline, CDR1 is SGHVS, CDR2 FNYEAQ. As DNA, the CDR3 is TGTGCCAGCAGCTCGGGACAGCTCTCCTACAATGAGCAGTTCTTC. This encodes CASSSGQLSYNEQFF.

This clonotype is a singleton in its sample. CDR3 protein: CASSQAVLAGGESSYNEQFF. The CDR3 nucleotides are TGTGCCAGCAGCCAAGCAGTACTAGCGGGGGGAGAGAGCTCCTACAATGAGCAGTTCTTC. The chain links TRBV4-2 to TRBJ2-1, with 12 bases that match TRBD2. Trimming removed 1 base from V and 0 bases from J; junction bases left unmatched: 10. Germline V gene data show CDR1 as LGHNA and CDR2 as YNFKEQ. The CDR3 length is 20 residues.

About this clonotype itself: One junction end disagrees with the germline gene, perhaps due to a read error. This chain joins TRBV7-8 and TRBJ1-4; no definite D call. Per the germline V gene, CDR1 is SGHVS and CDR2 is FQNEAQ. The CDR3 sequence is 14 residues long. The CDR3 nucleotides read TGTGCCAGCAGTCCCGTCGGGCTTAATGAAAACCTGTTTTTT. It specifies CASSPVGLNENLFF. Drawing the rest from reference TRBV7-8 and TRBJ1-4, the complete variable domain is GAGVSQSPRYKVAKRGQDVALRCDPISGHVSLFWYQQALGQGPEFLTYFQNEAQLDKSGLPSDRFFAERPEGSVSTLKIQRTQQEDSAVYLCASSPVGLNENLFFGSGTQLSVL.

The chain recombines TRBV20-1 with TRBJ2-7; tentatively, D is TRBD2 (6 bases). The CDR3 extends over 17 amino acids. CDR1 is DFQATT and CDR2 is SNEGSKA in the germline V gene (reference sequence). Between the trimmed V and J ends, which lost 1 base and 0 bases, there was a span of 19 bases. The DNA for the CDR3 is TGCAGTGCTAGAGTAGATGGGGCGGGGTTAAGCTCCTACGAGCAGTACTTC. This encodes CSARVDGAGLSSYEQYF.

Turning to this clonotype: It may be a read error: a sequence one base away is much more abundant. The genes are TRBV7-2 and TRBJ2-1; D is ambiguous. The CDR3 is made up of 11 amino acids. Germline V CDR1 and CDR2: SGHTA, FQGNSA. CDR3 sequence reads: CASSLNIEPFF. CDR3 DNA sequence: TGTGCCAGCAGCTTAAACATCGAGCCGTTCTTC.

V gene TRBV3-1 combines with J gene TRBJ2-7; the match to TRBD2 covers 10 bases. The CDR3 is made up of 15 amino acids. In germline, CDR1 is LGHDT, CDR2 YNNKEL (reference sequence). V dropped 1 base and J dropped 4; count of bases not matched to a gene: 4. This CDR3 reads CASSQGAGGLYEQYF. In DNA form, the CDR3 reads TGTGCCAGCAGCCAAGGAGCGGGGGGGCTGTACGAGCAGTACTTC.

The gene calls are TRBV9 and TRBJ2-3; either TRBD1 or TRBD2 may fit D (6 bases each). Trimming took off 4 bases at V and 2 bases at J, with 11 bases between the two ends. The germline V gene encodes CDR1 SGDLS and CDR2 YYNGEE. The CDR3 spans 14 residues. The CDR3 loop is CASSPGAFTDTQYF. The CDR3, as DNA: TGTGCCAGCAGCCCGGGGGCTTTCACAGATACGCAGTATTTT.

This chain uses TRBV14 with TRBJ1-3, with D unresolved. This CDR3 comprises 18 residues. The V gene lost 0 bases and the J gene lost 4 bases, with 19 bases spanning the gap. Germline-derived CDR1 and CDR2 are SGHDN and FVKESK. This chain's CDR3 is CASSQDPSSLSLGNTIYF. CDR3 DNA: TGTGCCAGCAGCCAAGATCCGAGCTCTTTATCCCTGGGAAACACCATATATTTT.

With respect to this clonotype: With a much larger clone just one base away, this may be a read error. Lacking the conserved final phenylalanine or tryptophan, this CDR3 likely reflects a read error. The chain carries TRBV7-8 and TRBJ2-1, with unresolved D. V lost 0 bases and J 4 bases, leaving 10 bases between the germline ends. Per germline, CDR1 SGHVS and CDR2 FQNEAQ. The CDR3 is 15 residues long. In DNA form, the CDR3 reads TGTGCCAGCAGCTTAGCGAACCAGCAATACAATGAGCAGTTCTTA. Amino acid sequence: CASSLANQQYNEQFL.

This clonotype came up a few times. V and J are TRBV6-6 and TRBJ2-5; 10 nucleotides line up with TRBD1. The CDR3 runs 17 residues. From germline, CDR1 is MNHNY and CDR2 SVGAGI (reference sequence). Losses at the gene ends were 11 bases for V and 0 bases for J; bases not matched to a gene: 15. CDR3 region: CAPLGDRGPSYQETQYF. DNA for the CDR3: TGTGCCCCGCTAGGGGACAGGGGTCCCTCGTACCAAGAGACCCAGTACTTC.

This clonotype appeared many times. V gene TRBV28 combines with J gene TRBJ1-6; D is possibly TRBD1 (5 bases). The CDR3 extends over 15 amino acids. Germline values: CDR1 MDHEN, CDR2 SYDVKM. V dropped 6 bases and J dropped 7 bases, with 16 bases sitting between them. CDR3 nucleotide sequence: TGTGCCAGCAGCTCCATAGGGACGGAAAATTCACCCCTCCACTTT. Translating gives CASSSIGTENSPLHF.

This rearrangement joins TRBV7-2 to TRBJ2-1, with D perhaps TRBD1 or TRBD2 (7 bases each). The CDR3 runs 16 residues. Germline loops: CDR1 SGHTA, CDR2 FQGNSA. Trimming removed 4 bases at V and 5 bases at J, with 18 bases between. In DNA form, the CDR3 reads TGTGCCAGCAGCTCAAGCAGGGGGGGGATCAACAATGAGCAGTTCTTC. Protein sequence: CASSSSRGGINNEQFF. Complete variable domain (other parts from reference TRBV7-2 and TRBJ2-1): GAGVSQSPSNKVTEKGKDVELRCDPISGHTALYWYRQSLGQGLEFLIYFQGNSAPDKSGLPSDRFSAERTGGSVSTLTIQRTQQEDSAVYLCASSSSRGGINNEQFFGPGTRLTVL.

This clonotype was seen only a few times. The rearrangement joins TRBV4-1 to TRBJ1-4, with 8 bases aligning to TRBD1. Germline V gene data show CDR1 as MGHRA and CDR2 as YSYEKL. Germline trimming cut 1 base from V and 0 bases from J; bases unmatched to any gene: 4. The CDR3 is 17 residues long. This CDR3 is CASSQGGTGATNEKLFF. In nucleotides, the CDR3 is TGCGCCAGCAGCCAAGGCGGGACAGGAGCAACTAATGAAAAACTGTTTTTT.

The rearrangement uses TRBV19 and TRBJ1-5; 7 bases are shared with TRBD1. Germline assignment: CDR1 LNHDA and CDR2 SQIVND (reference sequence). This CDR3 has 14 amino acids. With 5 bases clipped from V and 4 bases from J, the junction kept 5 bases outside the gene matches. The CDR3 nucleotides are TGTGCCAGTAGTCCAGGACAGGCAAATCAGCCCCAGCATTTT. Encoded protein: CASSPGQANQPQHF.

The chain carries TRBV28 and TRBJ1-6; D is possibly TRBD1 (5 bases). Trimming left V 5 bases short and J 10 bases short, with 24 bases between. CDR1 is MDHEN and CDR2 is SYDVKM in the germline V gene. This CDR3 contains 17 residues. In DNA, the CDR3 is TGTGCCAGCAGTCCCTTCGAGGGACGCCGTGTAGGATCACCCCTCCACTTT. It specifies CASSPFEGRRVGSPLHF.

In this sample, this clonotype turned up a few times. The chain is built from TRBV7-6 and TRBJ2-5; 8 bases align to TRBD1. The germline gives CDR1 SGHVS, CDR2 FNYEAQ. This CDR3 comprises 15 residues. J was trimmed by 4 bases and V by 5 bases; bases with no gene match: 9. CDR3 DNA: TGTGCCAGCAGCATCGGGACAGGACAAGGAGAGACCCAGTACTTC. It yields the protein CASSIGTGQGETQYF.

The table lists this clonotype with many counts. The chain uses TRBV7-2 and TRBJ2-7, with D unresolved. The CDR3 contains 14 residues. Trimming left V 5 bases short and J 5 bases short, with 16 bases between. Germline CDR1 reads SGHTA; CDR2 reads FQGNSA. This CDR3 is CASSPLLSRHEQYF. In DNA form, the CDR3 reads TGTGCCAGCAGCCCACTATTGTCGCGCCACGAGCAGTACTTC.

The genes are TRBV20-1 and TRBJ1-5; no definite D call. CDR1 is DFQATT, CDR2 SNEGSKA, per germline (reference sequence). This CDR3 has 13 amino acids. V lost 1 base, J lost 4 bases, and 8 bases lay in between. CDR3 nucleotide sequence: TGCAGTGCTAGAGCGGACCCGAATCAGCCCCAGCATTTT. As protein: CSARADPNQPQHF.

This clonotype was detected a few times. The chain uses TRBV12-3 or TRBV12-4 and TRBJ2-7, with D possibly matching TRBD1 (6 bases). Trimming took 0 bases from V and 3 from J, leaving 21 bases between them. The CDR3 covers 18 residues. CDR3 DNA: TGTGCCAGCAGTTTAGCGCGGACAGAGAGAAGGGGTAGCTACGAGCAGTACTTC. Translated, it gives CASSLARTERRGSYEQYF.